This T cell receptor beta chain came from a study of human T cells and chemical hapten exposure. Whole-study context: Across the whole study, which lasted roughly five months, patients were given diphenylcyclopropenone on the scalp once a week.

The CDR3 sequence is 14 residues long. V lost 6 bases to trimming and J lost 1 base; unmatched junction nucleotides: 4. TCRdb itself ran the RACE reads through MiXCR, one entry per CDR3 protein. The sample shows more than 75,000 distinct CDR3 sequences, 9.6% of them seen only once. Time point meaning: pre-sensitization, week 0. Treatment of the sample: therapeutic diphenylcyclopropenone sensitization with weekly scalp DPC. As regards this clonotype: Its antigen is undetermined.

Study-level points and caveats: Compared with pre-sensitization or healthy control sets, expanded TCRs clustered more.

The specimen was whole blood, collected in connection with sensitization to the hapten diphenylcyclopropenone (DPC). The receptor's source is a woman in her thirties or forties with alopecia areata. Some clones in this sample may be carry-over from other donors' samples. The chain combines TRBV12-3 or TRBV12-4 with TRBJ2-5; 8 bases line up with TRBD2. The CDR3 is CASSFSGTQETQYF. The CDR3 nucleotides are TGTGCCAGCAGCTTTAGCGGGACCCAAGAGACCCAGTACTTC.